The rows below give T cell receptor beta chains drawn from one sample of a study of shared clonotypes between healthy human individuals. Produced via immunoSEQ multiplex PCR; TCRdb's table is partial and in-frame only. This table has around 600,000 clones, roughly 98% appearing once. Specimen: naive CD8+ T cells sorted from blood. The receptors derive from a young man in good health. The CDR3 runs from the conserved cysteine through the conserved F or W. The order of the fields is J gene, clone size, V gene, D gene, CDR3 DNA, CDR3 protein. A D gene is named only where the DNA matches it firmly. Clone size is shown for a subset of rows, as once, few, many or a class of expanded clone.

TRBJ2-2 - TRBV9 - TGTGCCAGCAGCCATAGCGTTACCGGGGAGCTGTTTTTT CASSHSVTGELFF
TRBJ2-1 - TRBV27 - TGTGCCAGCAGTTTATACAGCGGCAGGGAGCAGTTCTTC CASSLYSGREQFF
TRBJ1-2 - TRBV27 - TGTGCCAGCAGATCTGACAGCCAATGGAACTATGGCTACACCTTC CASRSDSQWNYGYTF
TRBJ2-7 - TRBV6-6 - TGTGCCAGCAGTTACTCCGCCCATTACGAGCAGTACTTC CASSYSAHYEQYF
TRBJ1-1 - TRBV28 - TGTGCCAGCACCGGGGCGCTGGCTGGCGACACTGAAGCTTTCTTT CASTGALAGDTEAFF
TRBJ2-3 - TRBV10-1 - TGCGCCAGCAGTGATTCTAGGGCAACAGATACGCAGTATTTT CASSDSRATDTQYF
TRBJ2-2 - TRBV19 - TGTGCCAGTAGTATATCAGGAGAGGGACTTTACACCGGGGAGCTGTTTTTT CASSISGEGLYTGELFF
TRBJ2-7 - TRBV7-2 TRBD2 TGTGCCAGCAGCTTAGCCCCAGCGGGAGACGAGCAGTACTTC CASSLAPAGDEQYF
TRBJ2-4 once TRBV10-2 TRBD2 TGCGCCAGCAGTGACCCGGCAGGGGGACTAGCGGGTGGAGACAAAAACATTCAGTACTTC CASSDPAGGLAGGDKNIQYF
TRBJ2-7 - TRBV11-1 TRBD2 TGTGCCAGCAGCTTAGGCTCCTCAGCGGGAGGGCCCTCTTACGAGCAGTACTTC CASSLGSSAGGPSYEQYF
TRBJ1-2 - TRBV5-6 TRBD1 TGTGCCAGCAGCCTAGGGACAGATCACTATGGCTACACCTTC CASSLGTDHYGYTF
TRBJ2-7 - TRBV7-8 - TGTGCCAGCAGCTTAGGGACAGCCGAGCAGTACTTC CASSLGTAEQYF